Detailed here is one T cell receptor (beta chain). V shed 7 bases and J shed 7 bases, with 17 bases lying between them. The CDR3 consists of 14 residues. Looked up from germline, CDR1 is SNHLY and CDR2 is FYNNEI. The record originates from a study of cytomegalovirus exposure and HLA in healthy donors. It was with 60 Vbeta and 13 Jbeta primers that the PCR ran. Sequenced by immunoSEQ multiplex PCR; TCRdb stores in-frame clones only, minus some. Of roughly 180,000 clones listed, roughly 85% are singletons. The receptor comes from a middle-aged man in good health and CMV-seropositive. Material: PBMCs. This chain connects TRBV2 to TRBJ2-1, with D perhaps matching TRBD2 (6 bases). CDR3 in DNA: TGTGCCAGCATTTTCCCCCGGGAGAGGAATGAGCAGTTCTTC. The encoded protein is CASIFPRERNEQFF.